This TCR beta chain was found in a study of shared clonotypes between healthy human individuals. CD4+ cells underwent separation, giving CD45RA+ naive and CD45RA-negative memory subsets. Germline-derived CDR1 and CDR2 are LNHDA and SQIVND (reference sequence). CDR3 length: 13 residues. The germline V and J ends were trimmed by 0 bases and 3 bases, with 6 bases remaining between them. TCRdb's table, derived via immunoSEQ multiplex PCR, lists solely in-frame clones and lacks some. The table lists some 2.3 million clones, approximately 95% of them singletons. This TCR was sampled from a man in his late teens or twenties in good health. Some clones in this sample may be carry-over from other donors' samples. Sequencing used naive CD4+ T cells from PBMCs. Indicated subset: CD45RA+ positively selected. This chain uses TRBV19 with TRBJ2-7; D call uncertain. CDR3 DNA: TGTGCCAGTAGTATAGATGCAGGCTACGAGCAGTACTTC. This translates into CASSIDAGYEQYF. Combining the CDR3 with reference TRBV19 and TRBJ2-7 gives the whole variable domain DGGITQSPKYLFRKEGQNVTLSCEQNLNHDAMYWYRQDPGQGLRLIYYSQIVNDFQKGDIAEGYSVSREKKESFPLTVTSAQKNPTAFYLCASSIDAGYEQYFGPGTRLTVT.